These 22 T cell receptor beta chains share one sample of origin, sequenced in a study of OX40 agonist ivuxolimab in advanced cancers. Produced via immunoSEQ multiplex PCR; TCRdb's table is partial and in-frame only. The sample has some 70,000 clones; 70% to 90% are singletons. This specimen was CD4+ or CD8+ T cells sorted from blood, taken in a trial of the OX40 agonist ivuxolimab. The receptors stem from an adult with an advanced solid tumor such as melanoma, head and neck, liver or kidney cancer.

V and J are TRBV5-1 and TRBJ2-2, with 7 nucleotides matching TRBD1. CDR1 is SGHRS, CDR2 YFSETQ, per germline. This CDR3 has 16 amino acids. The V segment lost 4 bases and the J segment 0 bases; nucleotides outside the gene matches: 6. The CDR3 protein is CASSHRQGANTGELFF. CDR3 nucleotide sequence: TGCGCCAGCAGCCACAGACAGGGCGCGAACACCGGGGAGCTGTTTTTT.

The V and J genes are TRBV6-1 and TRBJ1-1; D uncertain. Germline loops: CDR1 MNHNS, CDR2 SASEGT. V was trimmed by 1 base and J by 10 bases, leaving 7 bases between them. There are 11 residues in the CDR3. In nucleotides, the CDR3 is TGTGCCAGCAGTGAAGGGATTGTAGCTTTCTTT. It translates to CASSEGIVAFF.

This clone appeared once. The chain employs TRBV19 and TRBJ1-4; 7 bases are a match to TRBD1. The CDR3 length is 14 residues. Germline trimming cut 2 bases from V and 7 bases from J; bases unmatched to any gene: 4. Germline values: CDR1 LNHDA, CDR2 SQIVND (reference sequence). The CDR3 sequence is CASSITGETEKLFF. The CDR3 nucleotides are TGTGCCAGTAGTATAACAGGGGAAACTGAAAAACTGTTTTTT.

V is TRBV15 and J is TRBJ2-7, with 8 bases that match TRBD1. This CDR3 region has 14 residues. V trimming: 0 bases; J trimming: 7 bases; junction bases outside the gene matches: 5. Germline loops: CDR1 LNHNV, CDR2 YYDKDF (reference sequence). For the CDR3, the DNA is TGTGCCACCAGCAGAGAGCAGGGGGCAGGGGAGCAGTACTTC. Translated, it gives CATSREQGAGEQYF.

The J gene is TRBJ2-7, the V gene TRBV5-8, with 11 bases matching TRBD2. Germline CDR1 SGHTS, CDR2 YDEGEE. CDR3 length equals 15 residues. V dropped 4 bases and J dropped 3; count of bases not matched to a gene: 6. CDR3 region: CASSETGTSGYEQYF. The CDR3 DNA reads as TGTGCCAGCAGCGAAACCGGGACTAGCGGCTACGAGCAGTACTTC. The full variable domain, with the rest looked up from reference TRBV5-8 and TRBJ2-7, is EAGVTQSPTHLIKTRGQQATLRCSPISGHTSVYWYQQALGLGLQFLLWYDEGEERNRGNFPPRFSGRQFPNYSSELNVNALELEDSALYLCASSETGTSGYEQYFGPGTRLTVT.

The V and J genes are TRBV7-9 and TRBJ2-3, with D hard to call. CDR3 length: 14 residues. The V end lost 5 bases, the J end lost 0 bases, and 9 bases lay between the germline ends. Germline assignment: CDR1 SEHNR and CDR2 FQNEAQ (reference sequence). The CDR3 loop reads CASSTTTSTDTQYF. The CDR3 nucleotides are TGTGCCAGCAGCACCACGACGAGCACAGATACGCAGTATTTT.

The chain has TRBV11-3 and TRBJ1-2, with 8 bases that match TRBD1. CDR3 length: 13 amino acids. Trimming removed 5 bases from V and 6 bases from J; junction bases left unmatched: 5. The germline CDR1 and CDR2 sequences are SGHNT and YENEEA. The DNA for the CDR3 is TGTGCCAGCAGCCGTGGACAGGGCGATGGCTACACCTTC. It codes for CASSRGQGDGYTF.

This rearrangement joins TRBV6-5 to TRBJ2-7; D gene uncertain. Germline loops: CDR1 MNHEY, CDR2 SVGAGI. Trimming left V 8 bases short and J 1 base short, with 18 bases between. CDR3 length: 15 amino acids. The CDR3 here is CASCRERRPSYEQYF. Written as DNA, the CDR3 is TGTGCCAGCTGCAGAGAGAGACGGCCGTCCTACGAGCAGTACTTC.

The chain employs TRBV5-6 and TRBJ2-3; possibly TRBD1 for D (6 bases). CDR3 length: 16 residues. V lost 6 bases to trimming and J lost 0 bases, with 17 bases between them. CDR1 and CDR2 from the germline V gene are SGHDT and YYEEEE. Written as DNA, the CDR3 is TGTGCCAGCACTGCCGCAGGGGTGAGGAGCACAGATACGCAGTATTTT. Its protein product is CASTAAGVRSTDTQYF. The variable domain in full, completed from reference TRBV5-6 and TRBJ2-3, reads DAGVTQSPTHLIKTRGQQVTLRCSPKSGHDTVSWYQQALGQGPQFIFQYYEEEERQRGNFPDRFSGHQFPNYSSELNVNALLLGDSALYLCASTAAGVRSTDTQYFGPGTRLTVL.

The rearrangement links TRBV5-4 to TRBJ1-2; D ambiguous. The germline CDR1 and CDR2 sequences are SGHNT and YYREEE (reference sequence). CDR3 length: 16 amino acids. Trimming removed 3 bases at V and 3 bases at J, with 18 bases between. The CDR3 DNA is TGTGCCAGCAGCTCCCTCACCTTAGGGTCCTACTATGGCTACACCTTC. Amino acids: CASSSLTLGSYYGYTF.

The V gene is TRBV7-9, the J gene TRBJ2-3; 9 bases align to TRBD1. The CDR3 consists of 16 residues. With 3 bases clipped from V and 3 bases from J, the junction kept 7 bases outside the gene matches. Germline V gene lookup returns CDR1 SEHNR and CDR2 FQNEAQ (reference sequence). CDR3 sequence (DNA): TGTGCCAGCAGCTTCTCCGGGACAGGGATAACAGATACGCAGTATTTT. Translated: CASSFSGTGITDTQYF.

The chain couples TRBV2 to TRBJ2-5; 12 bases align to TRBD2. CDR1 SNHLY and CDR2 FYNNEI come from the germline V gene. V gave up 4 bases and J gave up 7 bases; unmatched junction bases: 7. CDR3 length: 15 residues. The CDR3 nucleotides are TGTGCCAGCAGTGCCCGGACTAGCGGGGTGGGGACCCAGTACTTC. As protein: CASSARTSGVGTQYF.

The CDR3 DNA is TGTGCCAGCAGTTTATCGGGGTTGGGGGACTCTGGGGCCAACGTCCTGACTTTC. Its translation: CASSLSGLGDSGANVLTF. V usage is TRBV27 and J usage is TRBJ2-6, with D tentatively TRBD1 or TRBD2 (5 bases each). The CDR3 is 18 amino acids. V gave up 0 bases and J gave up 0 bases, with 12 bases separating them. Per germline, CDR1 MNHEY and CDR2 SMNVEV (reference sequence).

V and J are TRBV5-4 and TRBJ2-3, with 7 bases that match TRBD2. The CDR3 runs 16 residues. Trimming cost V 7 bases and J 3 bases; bases outside gene matches: 14. From germline, CDR1 is SGHNT and CDR2 YYREEE (reference sequence). CDR3 bases: TGTGCCAGCTCCCCCAAAGGCCTAGCGGAGACAGATACGCAGTATTTT. Amino acid sequence: CASSPKGLAETDTQYF.

CDR3: CASSEVLGGFQPQHF. The CDR3 DNA follows: TGTGCCAGCAGTGAAGTTTTAGGGGGGTTTCAGCCCCAGCATTTT. The chain carries TRBV2 and TRBJ1-5; possible D gene TRBD1, 6 bases. This CDR3 comprises 15 residues. Per the germline V gene, CDR1 is SNHLY and CDR2 is FYNNEI. V was cut by 1 base and J by 6 bases, with 13 bases left in between.

The chain is built from TRBV14 and TRBJ2-5; D is ambiguous. Per germline, CDR1 SGHDN and CDR2 FVKESK. Between the trimmed V and J ends, which lost 4 bases and 3 bases, there was a span of 12 bases. The CDR3 runs to 14 residues. CDR3 loop: CASSLIGREETQYF. The CDR3 DNA is TGTGCCAGCAGCCTGATCGGACGGGAAGAGACCCAGTACTTC.

CDR3 region: CASTLGAGLYNEQFF. CDR3 coding DNA: TGTGCCAGCACCCTGGGGGCAGGGTTATACAATGAGCAGTTCTTC. The chain combines TRBV5-6 with TRBJ2-1; a possible D gene is TRBD1 (6 bases). The germline V gene encodes CDR1 SGHDT and CDR2 YYEEEE. The CDR3 spans 15 residues. Trimming cost V 6 bases and J 4 bases, with 17 bases left between them.

This sequence joins TRBV28 and TRBJ1-2; a possible D gene is TRBD1 (6 bases). The germline V gene encodes CDR1 MDHEN and CDR2 SYDVKM. The CDR3 spans 13 residues. V lost 4 bases and J lost 2, with 8 bases in between. The CDR3 spells CASSSGQNYGYTF. The DNA of the CDR3 is TGTGCCAGCAGTTCTGGACAGAACTATGGCTACACCTTC.

This clone showed up just a few times. This chain connects TRBV7-2 to TRBJ2-5; 9 nucleotides align to TRBD2. The DNA end lines up better with TRBJ2-7; the J call may be wrong. The CDR3 runs to 15 residues. CDR1 is SGHTA, CDR2 FQGNSA, per germline. The chain's CDR3 is CASSLALSGGYEQYF. The CDR3 region has the DNA TGTGCCAGCAGCTTAGCGCTCAGCGGGGGGTACGAGCAGTACTTC.

V usage is TRBV7-2 and J usage is TRBJ2-7; possibly TRBD2 for D (5 bases). The CDR3 runs 14 residues. V lost 3 bases and J 7 bases, leaving 16 bases between the germline ends. Germline assignment: CDR1 SGHTA and CDR2 FQGNSA. The CDR3 region is CASSLEVGSGEQYF. CDR3 nucleotides: TGTGCCAGCAGCTTGGAGGTGGGGTCGGGGGAGCAGTACTTC.

This clone was observed once. V is TRBV30 and J is TRBJ2-7; D is possibly TRBD1 (6 bases). Germline assignment: CDR1 GTSNPN and CDR2 SVGIG (reference sequence). V was pared by 5 bases and J by 4 bases, with 12 bases between. This CDR3 is built from 12 residues. The CDR3 sequence is CAWGSQGYEQYF. The CDR3 DNA is TGTGCCTGGGGATCACAGGGATACGAGCAGTACTTC.

This clone was observed a handful of times. This sequence joins TRBV27 and TRBJ2-3; 8 bases are shared with TRBD2. With V trimmed by 4 bases and J by 6 bases, 6 bases remained unmatched. CDR3 length: 14 residues. Germline V gene lookup returns CDR1 MNHEY and CDR2 SMNVEV (reference sequence). CDR3 loop: CASSYTGGVDTQYF. CDR3 DNA sequence: TGTGCCAGCAGTTACACGGGGGGGGTCGATACGCAGTATTTT.